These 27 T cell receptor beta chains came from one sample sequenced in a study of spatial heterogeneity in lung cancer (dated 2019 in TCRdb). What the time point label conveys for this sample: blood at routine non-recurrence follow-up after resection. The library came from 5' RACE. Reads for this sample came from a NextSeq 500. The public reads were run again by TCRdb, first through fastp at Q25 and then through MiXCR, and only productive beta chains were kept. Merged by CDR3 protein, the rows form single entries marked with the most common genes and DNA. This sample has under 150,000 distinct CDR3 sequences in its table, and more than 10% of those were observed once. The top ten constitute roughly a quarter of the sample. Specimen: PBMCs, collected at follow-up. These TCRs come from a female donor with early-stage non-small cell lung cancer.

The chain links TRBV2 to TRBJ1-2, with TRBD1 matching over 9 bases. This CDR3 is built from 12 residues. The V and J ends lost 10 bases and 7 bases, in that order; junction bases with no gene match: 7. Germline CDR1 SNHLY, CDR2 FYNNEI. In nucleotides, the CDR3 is TGTGCCACCGGGACAGGGATACTTGGCTACACCTTC. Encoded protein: CATGTGILGYTF.

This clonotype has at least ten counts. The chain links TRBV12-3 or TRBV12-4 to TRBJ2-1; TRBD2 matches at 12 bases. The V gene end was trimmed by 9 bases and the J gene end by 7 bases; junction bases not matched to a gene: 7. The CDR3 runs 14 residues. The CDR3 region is CASSGTSGYNEQFF. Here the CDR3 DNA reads TGTGCCAGTTCAGGGACTAGCGGGTATAATGAGCAGTTCTTC.

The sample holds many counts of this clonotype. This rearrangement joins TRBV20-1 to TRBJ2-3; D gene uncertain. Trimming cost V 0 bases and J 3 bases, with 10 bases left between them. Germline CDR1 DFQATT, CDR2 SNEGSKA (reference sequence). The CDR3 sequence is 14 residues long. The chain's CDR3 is CSAREGIGTDTQYF. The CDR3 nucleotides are TGCAGTGCTAGAGAGGGAATTGGTACAGATACGCAGTATTTT.

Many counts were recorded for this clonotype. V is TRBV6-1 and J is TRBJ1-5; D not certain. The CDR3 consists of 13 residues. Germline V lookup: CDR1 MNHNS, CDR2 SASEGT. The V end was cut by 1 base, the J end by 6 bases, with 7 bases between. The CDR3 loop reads CASSEGGVQPQHF. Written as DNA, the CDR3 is TGTGCCAGCAGTGAAGGCGGGGTTCAGCCCCAGCATTTT.

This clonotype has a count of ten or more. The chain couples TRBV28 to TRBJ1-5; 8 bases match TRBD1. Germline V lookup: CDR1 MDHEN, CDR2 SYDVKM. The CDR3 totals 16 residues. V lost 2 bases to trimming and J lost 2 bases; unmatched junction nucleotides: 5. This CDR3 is CASSLQGARGNQPQHF. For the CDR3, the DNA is TGTGCCAGCAGTTTACAGGGGGCGAGGGGCAATCAGCCCCAGCATTTT.

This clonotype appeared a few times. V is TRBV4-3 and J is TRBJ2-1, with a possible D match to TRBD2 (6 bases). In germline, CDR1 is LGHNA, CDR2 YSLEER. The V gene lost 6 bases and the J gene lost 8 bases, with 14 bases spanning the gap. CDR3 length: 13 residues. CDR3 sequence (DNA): TGCGCCAGCAGGCAAACCTGGGGGGATGAGCAGTTCTTC. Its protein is CASRQTWGDEQFF.

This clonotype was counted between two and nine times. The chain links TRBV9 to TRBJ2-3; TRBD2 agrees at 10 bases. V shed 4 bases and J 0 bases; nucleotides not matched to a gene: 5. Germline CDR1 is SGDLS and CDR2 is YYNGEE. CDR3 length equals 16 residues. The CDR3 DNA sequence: TGTGCCAGCAGCTTAACAGCGGGAGGGAGCACAGATACGCAGTATTTT. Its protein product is CASSLTAGGSTDTQYF.

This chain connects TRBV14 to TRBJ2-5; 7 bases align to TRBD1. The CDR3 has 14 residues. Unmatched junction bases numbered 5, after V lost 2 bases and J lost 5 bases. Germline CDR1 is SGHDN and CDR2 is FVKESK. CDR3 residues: CASSQSTGVETQYF. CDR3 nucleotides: TGTGCCAGCAGCCAATCAACAGGGGTGGAGACCCAGTACTTC.

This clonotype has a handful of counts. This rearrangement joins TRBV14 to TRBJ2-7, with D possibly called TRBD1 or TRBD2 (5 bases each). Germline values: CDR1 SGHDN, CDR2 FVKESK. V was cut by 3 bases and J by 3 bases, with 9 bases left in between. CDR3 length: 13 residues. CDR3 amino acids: CASSQGRDYEQYV. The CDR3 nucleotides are TGTGCCAGCAGCCAGGGACGGGACTACGAGCAGTACGTC.

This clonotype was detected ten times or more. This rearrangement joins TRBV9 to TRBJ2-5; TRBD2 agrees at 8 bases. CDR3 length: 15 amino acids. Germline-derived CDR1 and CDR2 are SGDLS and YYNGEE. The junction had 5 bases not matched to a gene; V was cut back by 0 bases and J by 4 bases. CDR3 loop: CASSVGRTSRETQYF. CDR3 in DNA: TGTGCCAGCAGCGTAGGGAGGACTAGCAGAGAGACCCAGTACTTC.

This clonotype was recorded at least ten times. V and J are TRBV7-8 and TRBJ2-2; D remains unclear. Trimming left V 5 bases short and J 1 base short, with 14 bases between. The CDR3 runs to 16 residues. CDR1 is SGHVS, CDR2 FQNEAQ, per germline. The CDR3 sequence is CASSLGIALNTGELFF. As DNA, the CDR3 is TGTGCCAGCAGCCTAGGGATAGCACTGAACACCGGGGAGCTGTTTTTT.

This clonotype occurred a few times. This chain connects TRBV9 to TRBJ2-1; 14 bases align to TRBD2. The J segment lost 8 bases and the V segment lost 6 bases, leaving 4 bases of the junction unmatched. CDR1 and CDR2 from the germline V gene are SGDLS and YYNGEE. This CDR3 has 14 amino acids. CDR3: CASTGTSGSHEQFF. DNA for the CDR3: TGTGCCAGCACCGGGACTAGCGGGAGCCATGAGCAGTTCTTC.

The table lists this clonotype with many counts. The CDR3 DNA is TGTGCCAGCAGCAAAGCGGGACGCGTCGGCGGCGAGCAGTACTTC. Protein product: CASSKAGRVGGEQYF. J is TRBJ2-7 and V is TRBV21-1. TRBV21-1 is a pseudogene. CDR3 length equals 15 residues.

DNA of the CDR3: TGTGCCAGCAGCTTAGGATCGACCGTCCGGGAGCTGTTTTTT. It is translated as CASSLGSTVRELFF. The chain recombines TRBV7-2 with TRBJ2-2; no clear D gene. Germline assignment: CDR1 SGHTA and CDR2 FQGNSA. The V and J ends lost 1 base and 9 bases respectively, with 12 bases between them. The CDR3 runs to 14 residues.

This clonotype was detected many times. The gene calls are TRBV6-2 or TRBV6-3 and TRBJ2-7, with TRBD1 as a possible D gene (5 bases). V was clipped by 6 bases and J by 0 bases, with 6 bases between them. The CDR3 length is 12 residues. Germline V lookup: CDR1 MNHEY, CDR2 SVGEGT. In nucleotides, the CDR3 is TGTGCCAGCAGCACAGGCTCCTACGAGCAGTACGTC. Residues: CASSTGSYEQYV.

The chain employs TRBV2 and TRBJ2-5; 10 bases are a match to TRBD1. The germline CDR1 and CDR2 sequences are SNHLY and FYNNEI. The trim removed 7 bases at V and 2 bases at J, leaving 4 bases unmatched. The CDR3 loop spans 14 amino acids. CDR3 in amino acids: CASMPGQGQETQYF. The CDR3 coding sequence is TGTGCCAGCATGCCGGGACAGGGGCAAGAGACCCAGTACTTC.

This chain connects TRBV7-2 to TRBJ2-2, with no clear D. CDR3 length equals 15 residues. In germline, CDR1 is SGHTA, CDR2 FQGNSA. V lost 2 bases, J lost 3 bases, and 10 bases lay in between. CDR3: CASSLIGPHTGELFF. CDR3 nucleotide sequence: TGTGCCAGCAGCTTAATAGGGCCCCACACCGGGGAGCTGTTTTTT.

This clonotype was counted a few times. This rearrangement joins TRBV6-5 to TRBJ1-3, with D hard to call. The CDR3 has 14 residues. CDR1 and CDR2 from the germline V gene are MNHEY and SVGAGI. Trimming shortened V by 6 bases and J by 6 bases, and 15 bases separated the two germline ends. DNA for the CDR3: TGTGCCAGCAGCGATCGTTGGTCGATAAACACCATATATTTT. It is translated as CASSDRWSINTIYF.

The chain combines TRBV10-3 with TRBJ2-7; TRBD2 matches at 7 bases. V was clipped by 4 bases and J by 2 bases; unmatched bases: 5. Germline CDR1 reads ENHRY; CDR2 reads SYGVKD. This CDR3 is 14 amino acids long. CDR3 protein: CAISASGGTYEQYF. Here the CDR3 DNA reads TGTGCCATCAGTGCATCCGGGGGGACCTACGAGCAGTACTTC.

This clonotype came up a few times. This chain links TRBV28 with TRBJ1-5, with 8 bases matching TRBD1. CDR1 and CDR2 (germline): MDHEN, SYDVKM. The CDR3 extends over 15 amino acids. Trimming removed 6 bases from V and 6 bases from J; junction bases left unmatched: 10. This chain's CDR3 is CASRTSTGGIQPQHF. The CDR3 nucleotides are TGTGCCAGCAGGACCTCCACAGGGGGGATTCAGCCCCAGCATTTT. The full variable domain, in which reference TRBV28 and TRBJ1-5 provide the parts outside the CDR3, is DVKVTQSSRYLVKRTGEKVFLECVQDMDHENMFWYRQDPGLGLRLIYFSYDVKMKEKGDIPEGYSVSREKKERFSLILESASTNQTSMYLCASRTSTGGIQPQHFGDGTRLSIL.

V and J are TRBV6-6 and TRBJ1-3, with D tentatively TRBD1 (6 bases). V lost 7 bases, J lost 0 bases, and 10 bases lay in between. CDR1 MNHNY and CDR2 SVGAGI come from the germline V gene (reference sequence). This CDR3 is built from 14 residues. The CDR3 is CASKGGDSGNTIYF. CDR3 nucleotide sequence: TGTGCCAGCAAAGGGGGGGACTCTGGAAACACCATATATTTT.

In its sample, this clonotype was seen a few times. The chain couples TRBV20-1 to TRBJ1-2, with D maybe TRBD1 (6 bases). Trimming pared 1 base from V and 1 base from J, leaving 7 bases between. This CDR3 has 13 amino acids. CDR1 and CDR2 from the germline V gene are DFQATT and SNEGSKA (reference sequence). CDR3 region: CSARVDSNYGYTF. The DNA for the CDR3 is TGCAGTGCTAGAGTGGACAGTAACTATGGCTACACCTTC.

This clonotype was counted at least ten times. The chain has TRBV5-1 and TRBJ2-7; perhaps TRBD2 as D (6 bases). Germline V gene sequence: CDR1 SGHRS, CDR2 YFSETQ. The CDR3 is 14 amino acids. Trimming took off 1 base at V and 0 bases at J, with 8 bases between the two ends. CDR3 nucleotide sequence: TGCGCCAGCAGCTTGTCCGGGAGCTCCTACGAGCAGTACGTC. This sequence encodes CASSLSGSSYEQYV.

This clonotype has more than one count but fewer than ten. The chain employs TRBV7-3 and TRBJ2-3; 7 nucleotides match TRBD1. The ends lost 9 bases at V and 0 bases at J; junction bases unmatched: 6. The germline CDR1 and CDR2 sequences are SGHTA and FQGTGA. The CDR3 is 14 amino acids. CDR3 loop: CASKQGPSTDTQYF. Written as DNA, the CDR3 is TGTGCCAGTAAACAGGGGCCAAGCACAGATACGCAGTATTTT. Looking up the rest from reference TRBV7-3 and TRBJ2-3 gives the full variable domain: GAGVSQTPSNKVTEKGKYVELRCDPISGHTALYWYRQSLGQGPEFLIYFQGTGAADDSGLPNDRFFAVRPEGSVSTLKIQRTERGDSAVYLCASKQGPSTDTQYFGPGTRLTVL.

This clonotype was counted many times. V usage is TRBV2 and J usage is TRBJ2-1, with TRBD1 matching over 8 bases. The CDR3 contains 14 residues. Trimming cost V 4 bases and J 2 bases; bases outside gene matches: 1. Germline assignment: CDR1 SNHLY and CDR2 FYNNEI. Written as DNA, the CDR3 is TGTGCCAGCAGTGCACAGGGGGCCTACAATGAGCAGTTCTTC. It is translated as CASSAQGAYNEQFF.

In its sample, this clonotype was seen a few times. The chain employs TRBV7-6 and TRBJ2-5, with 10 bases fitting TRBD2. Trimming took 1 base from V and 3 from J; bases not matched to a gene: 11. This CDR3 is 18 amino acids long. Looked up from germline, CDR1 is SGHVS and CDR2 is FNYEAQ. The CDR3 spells CASSLDPAGGPRKETQYF. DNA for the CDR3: TGTGCCAGCAGCTTAGACCCAGCGGGAGGGCCCAGGAAAGAGACCCAGTACTTC.

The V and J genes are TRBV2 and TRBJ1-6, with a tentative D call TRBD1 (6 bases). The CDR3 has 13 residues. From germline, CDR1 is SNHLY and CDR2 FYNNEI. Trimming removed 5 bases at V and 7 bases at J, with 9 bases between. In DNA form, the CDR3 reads TGTGCCAGCAGTCGCACAGGGAATTCACCCCTCCACTTT. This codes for CASSRTGNSPLHF.